This T cell receptor beta chain derives from a study of control samples from healthy donors and cancer patients (dated by TCRdb to 2018 to 2021). With regard to this clone: What this receptor recognizes is not known. No per-base quality is available; no much larger clone lies one base away.

The library relied on the immunoSEQ multiplex PCR assay. In TCRdb, the immuneACCESS table is reduced to in-frame sequences with V and J assigned. These tables do not hold every clone; where another copy was compared, an unresolved V gene accounts for under half, and the others remain unexplained. The sample table shows 120,000 or so clones, and around 86% are seen once. Around 8.7% of the sample is in the top ten clones. V is reduced by 0 bases and J by 11 bases, leaving a spacing of 16 bases between them. The CDR3 holds 14 amino acids from the cysteine to the phenylalanine. Kept here is only the CDR3 DNA, which spans 42 bases and is read in frame from base 1. Per the germline V gene, LGHNA is the CDR1 and YSLEER is the CDR2.

The receptor was derived from a man aged 40-49 years in good health. The rearrangement joined TRBV4-3 to TRBJ2-5, with TRBD2 tentatively as D gene (5 bases match). The material sequenced was blood. CDR3 protein: CASSQDVTPGIQYF. The sequence in DNA is TGCGCCAGCAGCCAAGATGTAACTCCGGGGATTCAGTACTTC.